The present T cell receptor beta chain was sequenced within a study of cytomegalovirus exposure and HLA in healthy donors. PCR was performed using 60 Vbeta and 13 Jbeta primers. Some clones are missing from TCRdb's copy, which holds only in-frame ones; the method was immunoSEQ multiplex PCR. The sample includes about 96,000 clones, around 79% of them seen just once. Germline lookup yields CDR1 MGHRA and CDR2 YSYEKL. The CDR3 has 18 residues. With V trimmed by 5 bases and J by 1 base, 13 bases remained unmatched. The receptor comes from a female donor in good health and CMV-seropositive. V and J are TRBV4-1 and TRBJ2-5; 10 nucleotides line up with TRBD1. Sequenced input: PBMCs. CDR3 bases: TGCGCCAGCAGCTCCCGGGACAGGGGTTTGGGGGTCCAAGAGACCCAGTACTTC. Its protein product is CASSSRDRGLGVQETQYF.